The rows below give T cell receptor beta chains drawn from one sample of a study of liver allograft versus peripheral blood T cells. TCRdb re-derived calls from the reads in MiXCR, one entry per CDR3 protein. The sample consists of 15,000 to 20,000 distinct CDR3 sequences, around 23% of them appearing once. Receptors originate from a human patient who had a liver transplant. Some T cells may have come from the graft donor. Both conserved end residues are part of each CDR3. A D gene is named only where the DNA matches it firmly. Size is omitted from some rows. Given values are once, few, many or a class for expanded clones.

>.|TRBV6-5|TRBJ1-5|TRBD1
TGTGCCAGCAGTACGGAGACAGGGGGCCATCAGCCCCAGCATTTT
CASSTETGGHQPQHF
>few|TRBV5-6|TRBJ1-4|.
TGTGCCAGCAGCTCAAGGGGAGAGACTAATGAAAAACTGTTTTTT
CASSSRGETNEKLFF
>few|TRBV12-3/TRBV12-4|TRBJ1-1|.
TGTGCCAGCAGTCCCGATGTAGGGATGAACACTGAAGCTTTCTTT
CASSPDVGMNTEAFF
>few|TRBV24-1|TRBJ2-7|.
TGTGCCACCAGTGAATTCCCTGGGCGGGGCGAGCAGTACTTC
CATSEFPGRGEQYF
>few|TRBV20-1|TRBJ1-1|.
TGCAGTGCTAGTAACGCCCGAATTATGAACACTGAAGCTTTCTTT
CSASNARIMNTEAFF
>many|TRBV11-1|TRBJ1-1|.
TGTGCCAGCAGCTTGTTCTCCAACGGTGAAGCTTTCTTT
CASSLFSNGEAFF
>.|TRBV27|TRBJ1-2|.
TGTGCCAGCAGTTTATCGGCACCACAGTGGGAATATAACTACTATGGCTACACCTTC
CASSLSAPQWEYNYYGYTF
>few|TRBV6-5|TRBJ1-3|TRBD1
TGTGCCAGCAGTTACTCGGACAGGGGCTTCACCGGAAACACCATATATTTT
CASSYSDRGFTGNTIYF
>.|TRBV6-1|TRBJ1-5|.
TGTGCCAGCAGAGCCAGGGTTGGGAGTCTTTATAGCAATCAGCCCCAGCATTTT
CASRARVGSLYSNQPQHF
>few|TRBV30|TRBJ1-1|.
TGTGCCTGGGACGTCTCGAGTCACACTGAAGCTTTCTTT
CAWDVSSHTEAFF
>.|TRBV20-1|TRBJ1-1|TRBD1
TGCAGTGCTAGAGATTCGCAGGGGGCGCGTGTTGTCACTGAAGCTTTCTTT
CSARDSQGARVVTEAFF
>many|TRBV6-6|TRBJ2-7|.
TGTGCCAGCACTGCACATACTATCTCCTACGAGCAGTACTTC
CASTAHTISYEQYF
>many|TRBV18|TRBJ2-7|.
TGTGCCAGCTCACCTTCAGAGAACTACGAGCAGTACTTC
CASSPSENYEQYF
>few|TRBV27|TRBJ2-1|TRBD1
TGTGCCAGCGGGCCTCACGGGACAGTCGATTACAATGAGCAGTTCTTC
CASGPHGTVDYNEQFF
>.|TRBV5-4|TRBJ2-7|TRBD1
TGTGCCAGCAGCCACGGGACAGGAGGCTACGAGCAGTACTTC
CASSHGTGGYEQYF
>medium-sized|TRBV6-5|TRBJ1-1|.
TGTGCCAGCAGTCCCAGACAGCCCATAGTGAACACTGAAGCTTTCTTT
CASSPRQPIVNTEAFF
>few|TRBV5-4|TRBJ2-3|TRBD2
TGTGCCAGCAGCCCTCGACTAGCGGGAGTTGGAGATACGCAGTATTTT
CASSPRLAGVGDTQYF
>medium-sized|TRBV13|TRBJ2-7|.
TGTGCCAGCAGCTTAGGCCCTATAATGAGGGGGTACGAGCAGTACTTC
CASSLGPIMRGYEQYF
>few|TRBV7-9|TRBJ1-5|.
TGTGCCAGCAGCTTAGCGGACAGTTTCGCCAGGAATCAGCCCCAGCATTTT
CASSLADSFARNQPQHF
>few|TRBV30|TRBJ2-1|.
TGTGCCTGGAGAGGGTTAGATACAGCGCCATACAATGAGCAGTTCTTC
CAWRGLDTAPYNEQFF
>medium-sized|TRBV18|TRBJ1-3|.
TGTGCCAGCTCCACAGGGCTTACTGGAAACACCATATATTTT
CASSTGLTGNTIYF
>.|TRBV28|TRBJ1-6|TRBD1
TGTGCCAGCCGCGGGGACAGCAATAATTCACCCCTCCACTTT
CASRGDSNNSPLHF
>.|TRBV11-3|TRBJ1-1|.
TGTGCCAGCAGCTTACAGGGGCTGAGCACTGAAGCTTTCTTT
CASSLQGLSTEAFF
>.|TRBV28|TRBJ1-2|.
TGTGCCAGCAGTTTGCCCTCCGGACAGCTTTCGGGGTACACCTTC
CASSLPSGQLSGYTF
>.|TRBV5-6|TRBJ2-1|.
TGTGCCAGCAGCTTGGAATTGGGGGCGTCCTACAATGAGCAGTTCTTC
CASSLELGASYNEQFF
>many|TRBV27|TRBJ2-2|TRBD2
TGTGCCAGCAGTTTATTGGGGGCTAGCGGGAGGGCCCCCACCGGGGAGCTGTTTTTT
CASSLLGASGRAPTGELFF
>few|TRBV6-1|TRBJ2-7|.
TGTGCCAGCACTGAAGCAGGGAGCGCCTACGAGCAGTACTTC
CASTEAGSAYEQYF
>.|TRBV6-8|TRBJ2-1|.
TGTGCCAGCAGTTACTCGGTAAATTTCAGGGGTTGGTCCTACAATGAGCAGTTCTTC
CASSYSVNFRGWSYNEQFF
>.|TRBV19|TRBJ2-7|TRBD1
TGTGCCAGTAGTGGGATCGGGACAGGGGATAGCGAGCAGTACTTC
CASSGIGTGDSEQYF
>.|TRBV28|TRBJ2-5|.
TGTGCCAGCAGTTCCCTCAGGGGTCAAGAGACCCAGTACTTC
CASSSLRGQETQYF
>.|TRBV19|TRBJ1-5|TRBD1
TGTGCCAGTAGTCCTCAGGGACAGGTGGGCAATCAGCCCCAGCATTTT
CASSPQGQVGNQPQHF
>few|TRBV7-2|TRBJ1-2|.
TGTGCCAGCAGCTTAGTGCACACTACGGGAGGCTACACCTTC
CASSLVHTTGGYTF
>once|TRBV28|TRBJ1-5|.
TGTGCCAGCAGTTATGTACGGGGGATGGTGGGTTATAGCAATCAGCCCCAGCATTTT
CASSYVRGMVGYSNQPQHF
>few|TRBV28|TRBJ1-3|.
TGTGCCAGCGGCGACTACAGGGTACGGGCTGGAAACACCATATATTTT
CASGDYRVRAGNTIYF
>.|TRBV10-3|TRBJ1-4|.
TGTGCCATCAGTGTAGGACCGAACAATGAAAAACTGTTTTTT
CAISVGPNNEKLFF
>medium-sized|TRBV29-1|TRBJ1-2|.
TGCAGCGTTGAACGAGAATCGGGGGGGTATGGCTACACCTTC
CSVERESGGYGYTF
>many|TRBV18|TRBJ2-3|.
TGTGCCAGCTCACCAGCGGGGAACACAGATACGCAGTATTTT
CASSPAGNTDTQYF
>.|TRBV12-3/TRBV12-4|TRBJ1-2|TRBD1
TGTGCCAGCAGTACGGACAGGGGGCCCTATGGCTACACCTTC
CASSTDRGPYGYTF
>few|TRBV7-2|TRBJ1-3|.
TGTGCCAGCAGCTTACTCCCTATTGGAGAATCAGGAAACACCATATATTTT
CASSLLPIGESGNTIYF
>many|TRBV24-1|TRBJ2-1|TRBD1
TGTGCCACCAGTGAAGGACACAGGGGCTCCTACAATGAGCAGTTCTTC
CATSEGHRGSYNEQFF
>.|TRBV11-1|TRBJ2-1|.
TGTGCCAGCAGCTCCGGCCTATTCAATGAGCAGTTCTTC
CASSSGLFNEQFF
>few|TRBV28|TRBJ1-3|.
TGTGCCAGCACCCGTGGGGCCGGCATCTCTGGAAACACCATATATTTT
CASTRGAGISGNTIYF
>many|TRBV27|TRBJ2-1|TRBD2
TGTGCCAGCAGTTCTCCCCTTAGCGGGGGGGACCAAAAGTTCTTC
CASSSPLSGGDQKFF
>many|TRBV7-2|TRBJ2-7|TRBD1
TGTGCCAGCAACTCAGGGGGCGCCCTGACCTACGAGCAGTACTTC
CASNSGGALTYEQYF
>.|TRBV12-3/TRBV12-4|TRBJ1-3|TRBD1
TGTGCCAGCAGTTCGGGACAGTCCGTATATTTT
CASSSGQSVYF
>.|TRBV28|TRBJ2-5|TRBD2
TGTGCCAGCAGTTCTCCAGCGGGAACGAAAGAGACCCAGTACTTC
CASSSPAGTKETQYF
>many|TRBV7-9|TRBJ1-2|.
TGTGCCAGCAGCTCGGGACCTACTAACTATGGCTACACCTTC
CASSSGPTNYGYTF
>medium-sized|TRBV18|TRBJ1-6|.
TGTGCCAGCTCACCAAGGACCAATAATTCACCCCTCCACTTT
CASSPRTNNSPLHF
>many|TRBV18|TRBJ1-1|.
TGTGCCAGCTCACCAAACGCTCAGGGCTGGAATGCTGAAGCTTTCTTT
CASSPNAQGWNAEAFF
>medium-sized|TRBV18|TRBJ2-5|TRBD2
TGTGCCAGCTCACCAGCGGCGGGAGGCCAAGAGACCCAGTACTTC
CASSPAAGGQETQYF
>.|TRBV5-6|TRBJ1-5|.
TGTGCCAGCAGCTTCGGGGGTTTGGGGCGCAATCAGCCCCAGCATTTT
CASSFGGLGRNQPQHF
>few|TRBV19|TRBJ2-3|TRBD2
TGTGCCAGTAGTATAGGACCTAGCGGGAGGAACACAGATACGCAGTATTTT
CASSIGPSGRNTDTQYF
>few|TRBV12-3/TRBV12-4|TRBJ2-3|.
TGTGCCAGCAGTTACCAGGCTAGCACCGACGATACGCAGTATTTT
CASSYQASTDDTQYF
>.|TRBV28|TRBJ1-6|.
TGTGCCAGCACCGACCCTAATTCACCCCTCCACTTT
CASTDPNSPLHF
>few|TRBV20-1|TRBJ1-3|TRBD1
TGCAGTGCTGGACAGGGGGCTGGAAACACCATATATTTT
CSAGQGAGNTIYF
>many|TRBV5-6|TRBJ1-6|TRBD1
TGTGCCAGCAGCTTGATGGGACAGAGCTCCTATAATTCACCCCTCCACTTT
CASSLMGQSSYNSPLHF
>few|TRBV6-1|TRBJ1-5|.
TGTGCCAGCAGTGAAGCGTGGGGAGCAGGGGACTGGGATCAGCCCCAGCATTTT
CASSEAWGAGDWDQPQHF
>few|TRBV19|TRBJ1-2|TRBD1
TGTGCCAGTAGTTCAACGACAGGGAATGGCTACACCTTC
CASSSTTGNGYTF
>.|TRBV20-1|TRBJ2-1|.
TGCAGTGCTAGATCATTACTCGGAGGGAAGGGGAGAAACAATGAGCAGTTCTTC
CSARSLLGGKGRNNEQFF
>.|TRBV14|TRBJ2-5|.
TGTGCCAGCAGCAGGGACCCCCAAGAGACCCAGTACTTC
CASSRDPQETQYF